Here is one T cell receptor (beta chain) with its context. The CDR3 has 14 residues. V was trimmed by 6 bases and J by 0 bases, leaving 12 bases between them. An input of about 0.5 to 1 ug of RNA was subjected to reverse transcription using random hexamers. MiXCR, run by TCRdb on the immunoSEQ multiplex PCR reads, gives a single entry per CDR3 protein. Of around 140,000 distinct CDR3 sequences in the sample, roughly 95% were seen once. This sample was included in a study of CD8 T cells in Susac syndrome. The origin of this receptor is a human donor with multiple sclerosis. What was sequenced was CD4+ T cells from PBMCs. The chain uses TRBV12-3 or TRBV12-4 and TRBJ2-7; D possibly corresponds to TRBD2 (6 bases). CDR3 coding DNA: TGTGCCAGCAGGGCCCACGGGAGCTCCTACGAGCAGTACTTC. Its protein is CASRAHGSSYEQYF.